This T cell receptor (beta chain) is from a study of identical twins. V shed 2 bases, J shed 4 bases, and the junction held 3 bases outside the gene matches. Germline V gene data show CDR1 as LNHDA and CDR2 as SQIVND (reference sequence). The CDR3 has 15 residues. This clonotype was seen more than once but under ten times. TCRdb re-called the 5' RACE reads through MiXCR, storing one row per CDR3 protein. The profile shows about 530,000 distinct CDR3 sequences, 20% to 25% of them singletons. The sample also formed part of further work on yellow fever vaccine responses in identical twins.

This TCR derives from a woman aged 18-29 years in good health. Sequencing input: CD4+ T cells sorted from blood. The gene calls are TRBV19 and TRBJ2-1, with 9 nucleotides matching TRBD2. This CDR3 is CASSIQAGGYNEQFF. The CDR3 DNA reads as TGTGCCAGTAGTATACAAGCGGGAGGATACAATGAGCAGTTCTTC.